Listed below are T cell receptor beta chains from one sample, sequenced in a study of CD8+CD57+ T cells in acquired aplastic anemia. Using its own MiXCR run on the reads, TCRdb lists one record per CDR3 protein. The table shows about 190,000 distinct CDR3 sequences, with 64% occurring only once. Sequencing input: sorted CD4+, CD8+, or CD8+CD57+ T cells (not recorded which) from PBMCs. These receptors came from a human donor with severe aplastic anemia or a healthy control (not recorded which). CDR3s include the opening cysteine and the closing phenylalanine or tryptophan. Each record gives: J gene, V gene, clone size, CDR3 protein. The size field is filled for only some rows; it gives once, few, many or a size class.

TRBJ1-1 | TRBV19 | NA | CASSGTGVTEAFF
TRBJ1-5 | TRBV7-2 | NA | CASSLGRANQPQHF
TRBJ2-3 | TRBV5-5 | NA | CASSLADPTDTQYF
TRBJ1-6 | TRBV20-1 | NA | CSARDPQGKEESPLHF
TRBJ1-1 | TRBV15 | NA | CATSRQDNTEAFF
TRBJ1-1 | TRBV29-1 | few | CSAGQLNTEAFF
TRBJ1-5 | TRBV2 | once | CASSDTTGGSNQPQHF
TRBJ2-7 | TRBV10-3 | NA | CAISESGMGRTAEQYF
TRBJ2-3 | TRBV24-1 | NA | CATSDLGGSGTDTQYF
TRBJ1-6 | TRBV6-1 | NA | CASSEALYGSSYNSPLHF
TRBJ1-5 | TRBV5-5 | NA | CASSLDSQGAQHF
TRBJ1-2 | TRBV27 | few | CASSLASGSLEFYGYTF
TRBJ2-3 | TRBV25-1 | NA | CASSEWTGVHEDTQYF
TRBJ1-2 | TRBV14 | NA | CASSNTGGPYGYTF
TRBJ2-3 | TRBV20-1 | NA | CSASLRGVDFSTDTQYF
TRBJ2-2 | TRBV7-8 | NA | CASSAVRTSGTGELFF
TRBJ1-6 | TRBV2 | many | CASSDRDSRNSPLHF